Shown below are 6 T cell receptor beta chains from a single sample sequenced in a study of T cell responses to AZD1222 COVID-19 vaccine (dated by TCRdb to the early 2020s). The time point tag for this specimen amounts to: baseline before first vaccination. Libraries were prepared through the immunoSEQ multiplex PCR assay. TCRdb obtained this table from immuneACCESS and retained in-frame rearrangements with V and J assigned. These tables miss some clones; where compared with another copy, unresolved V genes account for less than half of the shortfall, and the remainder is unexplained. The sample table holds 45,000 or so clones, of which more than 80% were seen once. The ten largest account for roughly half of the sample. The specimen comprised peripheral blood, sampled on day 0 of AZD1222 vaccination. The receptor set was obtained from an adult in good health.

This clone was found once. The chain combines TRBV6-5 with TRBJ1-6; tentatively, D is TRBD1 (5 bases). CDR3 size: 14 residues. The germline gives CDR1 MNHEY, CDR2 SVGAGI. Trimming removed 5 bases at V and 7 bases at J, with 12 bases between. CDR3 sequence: CASSLGTTNSPLHF. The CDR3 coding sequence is TGTGCCAGCAGTCTCGGGACGACAAATTCACCCCTCCACTTT.

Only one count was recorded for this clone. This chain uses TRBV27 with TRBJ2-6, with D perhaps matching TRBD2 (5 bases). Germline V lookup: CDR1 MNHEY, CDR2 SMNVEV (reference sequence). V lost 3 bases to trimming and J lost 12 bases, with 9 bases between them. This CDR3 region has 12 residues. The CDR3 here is CASSFDRGVLTF. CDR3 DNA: TGTGCCAGCAGTTTTGATCGGGGCGTCCTGACTTTC. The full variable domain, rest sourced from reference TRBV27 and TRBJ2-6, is EAQVTQNPRYLITVTGKKLTVTCSQNMNHEYMSWYRQDPGLGLRQIYYSMNVEVTDKGDVPEGYKVSRKEKRNFPLILESPSPNQTSLYFCASSFDRGVLTFGAGSRLTVL.

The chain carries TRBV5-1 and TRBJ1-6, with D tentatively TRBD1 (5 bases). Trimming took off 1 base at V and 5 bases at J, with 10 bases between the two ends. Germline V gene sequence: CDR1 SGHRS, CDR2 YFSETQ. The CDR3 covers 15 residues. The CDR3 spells CASSLYAGNNSPLHF. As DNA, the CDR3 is TGCGCCAGCAGCTTGTATGCAGGGAATAATTCACCCCTCCACTTT.

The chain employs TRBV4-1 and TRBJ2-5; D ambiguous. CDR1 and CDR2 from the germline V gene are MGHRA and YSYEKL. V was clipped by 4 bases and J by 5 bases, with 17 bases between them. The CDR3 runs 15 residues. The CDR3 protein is CASSPLMGFGETQYF. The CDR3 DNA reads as TGCGCCAGCAGCCCCCTCATGGGGTTTGGGGAGACCCAGTACTTC.

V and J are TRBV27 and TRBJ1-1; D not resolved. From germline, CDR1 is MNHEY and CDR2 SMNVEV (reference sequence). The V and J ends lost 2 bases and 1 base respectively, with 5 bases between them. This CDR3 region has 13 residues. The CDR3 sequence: CASSLRRNTEAFF. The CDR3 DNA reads TGTGCCAGCAGTTTACGGAGGAACACTGAAGCTTTCTTT.

The CDR3 DNA follows: TGTGCCAGCAGAGAGACAGGGGGCCACGAGACCCAGTACTTC. Translated: CASRETGGHETQYF. V usage is TRBV2 and J usage is TRBJ2-5; 10 bases are a match to TRBD1. The CDR3 contains 14 residues. Looked up from germline, CDR1 is SNHLY and CDR2 is FYNNEI. The J segment lost 5 bases and the V segment lost 6 bases, leaving 6 bases of the junction unmatched.